A single sample is the source of the 15 T cell receptor beta chains below, sequenced in a study of post-analysis software for immune sequencing data (dated by TCRdb to between 2015 and 2016). These TCRs are of unknown antigen specificity. General findings and caveats noted by the study authors: Significantly higher frequencies in patients than in controls were found for roughly 5 TRBV segments, including TRBV5-6, TRBV5-1 and TRBV20-1.

Library preparation used PCR. This sample was sequenced with an Illumina HiSeq 2500. To reduce PCR and sequencing biases, unique molecular identifiers were incorporated into the TCR beta cDNA libraries. In TCRdb, the public reads were trimmed at Q25 with fastp and aligned with MiXCR, with productive beta chains retained. Identical CDR3 proteins give one entry, which carries the most common genes and DNA. Present in this sample are hundreds of thousands of distinct CDR3 sequences, 44% of which were seen just once. Approximately 1.7% of the sample belongs to the ten largest clones. Sequenced input: blood. Receptors were obtained from a girl under 18 with multiple sclerosis.

This clonotype turned up a few times. This chain joins TRBV3-1 and TRBJ2-1, with 16 positions matching TRBD2. The CDR3 sequence is 18 residues long. Trimming at V came to 5 bases and at J to 6 bases, leaving 10 bases not matched to a gene. Germline assignment: CDR1 LGHDT and CDR2 YNNKEL (reference sequence). CDR3 nucleotides: TGTGCCAGCAGCGGACCGGGACTAGCGGGAGGGCCTTCCAATGAGCAGTTCTTC. Protein sequence: CASSGPGLAGGPSNEQFF.

This clonotype was seen only a few times. V is TRBV6-6 and J is TRBJ1-4; D ambiguous. Germline-derived CDR1 and CDR2 are MNHNY and SVGAGI (reference sequence). Trimming removed 2 bases at V and 0 bases at J, with 7 bases between. The CDR3 is 15 amino acids. The CDR3 here is CASSYLLPTNEKLFF. CDR3 DNA: TGTGCCAGCAGTTACCTCCTTCCAACTAATGAAAAACTGTTTTTT.

CDR3 sequence (DNA): TGCAGCGTTGGGCCGTTGACAGGGAGAAACTATGGCTACACCTTC. This translates into CSVGPLTGRNYGYTF. The chain has TRBV29-1 and TRBJ1-2, with 7 bases identical to TRBD1. The CDR3 runs 15 residues. The germline CDR1 and CDR2 sequences are SQVTM and ANQGSEA. The trim removed 4 bases at V and 2 bases at J, leaving 10 bases unmatched.

Points on this clonotype: A much larger clone differs by one base, so this may be a read error. The chain couples TRBV6-5 to TRBJ2-3; D is unresolved. The germline gives CDR1 MNHEY, CDR2 SVGAGI. The CDR3 runs to 18 residues. The CDR3 coding sequence is TGTGCCAGCAGTTACTCGAGTATGAGGCCCGACCCCACAGATGCGCAGTATTTT. It encodes CASSYSSMRPDPTDAQYF.

To note about this clonotype: A much larger clone lies one base from this, so it may be a read error. The chain links TRBV7-2 to TRBJ2-3; perhaps TRBD2 as D (6 bases). CDR3 length: 15 residues. The germline V gene has CDR1 SGHTA and CDR2 FQGNSA. The V and J ends lost 6 bases and 2 bases respectively, with 15 bases between them. The CDR3 sequence: CASSSYGGTTDTQYF. DNA for the CDR3: TGTGCCAGCAGTTCCTACGGGGGTACCACAGATACGCAGTATTTT.

The chain couples TRBV7-2 to TRBJ2-2, with 7 bases fitting TRBD1. CDR3 length: 16 residues. Germline trimming cut 5 bases from V and 6 bases from J; bases unmatched to any gene: 12. CDR1 and CDR2 (germline): SGHTA, FQGNSA. In DNA, the CDR3 is TGTGCCAGCAGCCCTAAGGCGAGGGGGCGATCCGGGGAGCTGTTTTTT. Residues: CASSPKARGRSGELFF.

This clonotype was observed a handful of times. The chain joins TRBV29-1 to TRBJ2-1; 8 nucleotides match TRBD2. J gave up 0 bases and V 4 bases, and 14 bases lay outside the gene matches. This CDR3 comprises 18 residues. CDR1 is SQVTM and CDR2 is ANQGSEA in the germline V gene. CDR3 region: CSVGIRTSRQSSYNEQFF. DNA for the CDR3: TGCAGCGTTGGTATCCGGACTAGCAGACAGAGCTCCTACAATGAGCAGTTCTTC.

This clonotype was seen once. The chain recombines TRBV10-3 with TRBJ2-5; D possibly matches TRBD1 or TRBD2 (5 bases each). Germline CDR1 ENHRY, CDR2 SYGVKD. The CDR3 is made up of 13 amino acids. Trimming removed 4 bases from V and 5 bases from J, with 11 bases in between. The CDR3 DNA follows: TGTGCCATCAGTGGGGGACGAGAGGAGACCCAGTACTTC. It encodes CAISGGREETQYF.

The rearrangement links TRBV7-9 to TRBJ1-2, with D perhaps matching TRBD1 (6 bases). The length of the CDR3 is 13 residues. Trimming removed 4 bases from V and 8 bases from J, with 14 bases in between. CDR1 is SEHNR and CDR2 is FQNEAQ in the germline V gene (reference sequence). The CDR3: CASSSRGQPGYTF. As DNA, the CDR3 is TGTGCCAGCAGCTCACGCGGACAGCCAGGCTACACCTTC. Full variable domain (remainder filled in from reference TRBV7-9 and TRBJ1-2): DTGVSQNPRHKITKRGQNVTFRCDPISEHNRLYWYRQTLGQGPEFLTYFQNEAQLEKSRLLSDRFSAERPKGSFSTLEIQRTEQGDSAMYLCASSSRGQPGYTFGSGTRLTVV.

This clonotype showed up just once. The rearrangement uses TRBV4-1 and TRBJ2-5, with 8 bases identical to TRBD1. The CDR3 totals 14 residues. Germline trimming cut 4 bases from V and 11 bases from J; bases unmatched to any gene: 12. Germline loops: CDR1 MGHRA, CDR2 YSYEKL. The CDR3 protein is CASSLRTGNGEQYF. CDR3 DNA: TGCGCCAGCAGCCTACGGACAGGGAACGGTGAGCAGTACTTC.

This chain joins TRBV5-5 and TRBJ1-1; TRBD1 is a possible D gene (5 bases). The CDR3 covers 14 residues. The ends were cut back, 3 bases at V and 7 bases at J, with 16 bases in the middle. Per germline, CDR1 SGHKS and CDR2 YYEKEE (reference sequence). CDR3 nucleotide sequence: TGTGCCAGCAGCTGGATGGGGCGGCAAAGTGAAGCTTTCTTT. Protein sequence: CASSWMGRQSEAFF.

This rearrangement joins TRBV12-3 or TRBV12-4 to TRBJ2-7; a weak D match, TRBD2 (6 bases). V lost 8 bases and J 2 bases, leaving 10 bases between the germline ends. This CDR3 region has 12 residues. CDR3: CASGGAPYEQYF. The CDR3 DNA reads as TGTGCCAGCGGCGGGGCCCCCTACGAGCAGTACTTC.

V usage is TRBV20-1 and J usage is TRBJ2-7; D perhaps matches TRBD1 (5 bases). The CDR3 is made up of 18 amino acids. In germline, CDR1 is DFQATT, CDR2 SNEGSKA (reference sequence). V gave up 1 base and J gave up 7 bases, with 29 bases separating them. The CDR3 DNA reads as TGCAGTGCTAGAGTAGGGGATTGGTCCAGGCAGGACAACTATGAGCAGTACTTC. Its protein product is CSARVGDWSRQDNYEQYF.

This clonotype occurred a few times. The chain uses TRBV13 and TRBJ2-1; 11 nucleotides align to TRBD2. The CDR3 is 16 residues long. The V and J ends lost 7 bases and 4 bases, in that order; junction bases with no gene match: 9. Per the germline V gene, CDR1 is PRHDT and CDR2 is FYEKMQ (reference sequence). The CDR3 DNA reads TGTGCCAGCATGGCTAGCGGGAGGTCGGGGTACAATGAGCAGTTCTTC. It encodes CASMASGRSGYNEQFF.

This clonotype occurred a few times. The CDR3 loop reads CASSLRLSLTGELFF. Here the CDR3 DNA reads TGTGCCAGCAGCTTAAGGCTATCCCTCACCGGGGAGCTGTTTTTT. The V gene is TRBV7-9, the J gene TRBJ2-2, with no clear D. Germline values: CDR1 SEHNR, CDR2 FQNEAQ (reference sequence). The V and J ends lost 2 bases and 4 bases respectively, with 11 bases between them. The CDR3 consists of 15 residues.